This entry concerns a single T cell receptor (beta chain). Its antigen is not identified. The data stem from a study of shared clonotypes between healthy human individuals. Study context: Each donor's CD4 naive and CD4 memory cells filled three plates apiece, CD8 naive two, and CD8 memory one.

Authors' processing steps: There were no quality scores in the junction-only immunoSEQ sequences, so filtering differed. Libraries were prepared by immunoSEQ multiplex PCR; TCRdb keeps only in-frame clonotypes and omits some of them. Clone size and V and J calls were adopted from that table, with D and trimming inferred from the DNA. The sample lists millions of clones; approximately 95% were seen once. The study, taken as a whole, reports: Enrolling few donors narrowed the genetic and exposure-history diversity that was represented. Rarefaction indicated that sorted-subset sequencing remained incomplete although depth was large.

Germline V CDR1 and CDR2: SGHTA, FQGNSA. This CDR3 is 13 amino acids long. Trimming cost V 5 bases and J 4 bases, with 11 bases left between them. The V and J genes are TRBV7-2 and TRBJ2-5, with D perhaps TRBD1 (6 bases). This TCR was recovered from a man younger than 30 in good health. Sequenced: naive CD4+ T cells sorted from blood. Subset noted: CD45RA+ positively selected. The CDR3 nucleotides read TGTGCCAGCAGCCTTACAGGGTCAGAGACCCAGTACTTC. It specifies CASSLTGSETQYF.